Ten or more counts support the clone carrying this T cell receptor (beta chain). No antigen is known for it. The data originate from a study of neurological immune-mediated disorders. The authors made cDNA by 5'RACE with 10-nucleotide random UMIs. MiXCR was run by TCRdb on the 5' RACE reads, yielding one entry per CDR3 protein. This repertoire shows approximately 40,000 distinct CDR3 sequences, around 13% found once; its top ten account for 3.5% to 4.5%. Germline lookup yields CDR1 SQVTM and CDR2 ANQGSEA. V dropped 3 bases and J dropped 1 base, with 15 bases sitting between them. There are 15 residues in the CDR3. General study findings and limits: Private repertoires in all groups were suggested by the absence of shared CDR3 amino acid sequences among expanded clones across subjects. The most TCR clonal expansion was seen in HTLV-1-associated myelopathy, and the least was seen in multiple sclerosis, which fell below healthy controls.

The cells used in sorted libraries, CD4+ or CD8+ T cells, numbered about a million. This receptor was identified in a woman aged 60-75 years with HTLV-1-associated myelopathy (HAM/TSP). V gene TRBV29-1 combines with J gene TRBJ1-1; no definite D call. The sequenced sample consisted of CD4+ T cells from blood. The CDR3 region has the DNA TGCAGCGTTGACCCCTTGTGGACTTCGAACACTGAAGCTTTCTTT. Its translation is CSVDPLWTSNTEAFF.